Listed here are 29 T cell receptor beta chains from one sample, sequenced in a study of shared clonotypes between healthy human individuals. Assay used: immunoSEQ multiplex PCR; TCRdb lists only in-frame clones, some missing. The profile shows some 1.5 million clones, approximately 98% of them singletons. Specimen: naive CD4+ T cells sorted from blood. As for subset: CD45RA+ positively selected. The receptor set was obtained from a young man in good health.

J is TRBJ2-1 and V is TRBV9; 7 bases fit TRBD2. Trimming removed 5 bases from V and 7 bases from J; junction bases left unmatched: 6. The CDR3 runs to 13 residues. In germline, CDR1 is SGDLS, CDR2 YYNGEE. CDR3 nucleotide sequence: TGTGCCAGCAGGCCTAGCGGCAATAATGAGCAGTTCTTC. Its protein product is CASRPSGNNEQFF.

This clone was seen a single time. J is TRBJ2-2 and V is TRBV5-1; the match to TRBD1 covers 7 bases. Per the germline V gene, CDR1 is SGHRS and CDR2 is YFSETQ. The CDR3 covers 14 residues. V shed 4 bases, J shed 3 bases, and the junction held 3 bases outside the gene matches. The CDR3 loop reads CASSAGQDTGELFF. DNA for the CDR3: TGCGCCAGCAGCGCCGGACAGGACACCGGGGAGCTGTTTTTT. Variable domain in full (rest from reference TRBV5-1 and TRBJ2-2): KAGVTQTPRYLIKTRGQQVTLSCSPISGHRSVSWYQQTPGQGLQFLFEYFSETQRNKGNFPGRFSGRQFSNSRSEMNVSTLELGDSALYLCASSAGQDTGELFFGEGSRLTVL.

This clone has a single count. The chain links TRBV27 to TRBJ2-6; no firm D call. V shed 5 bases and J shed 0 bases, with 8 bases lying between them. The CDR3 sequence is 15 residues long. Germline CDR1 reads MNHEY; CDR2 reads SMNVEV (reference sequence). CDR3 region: CASSHRTSGANVLTF. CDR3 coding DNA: TGTGCCAGCAGTCATAGGACCTCTGGGGCCAACGTCCTGACTTTC.

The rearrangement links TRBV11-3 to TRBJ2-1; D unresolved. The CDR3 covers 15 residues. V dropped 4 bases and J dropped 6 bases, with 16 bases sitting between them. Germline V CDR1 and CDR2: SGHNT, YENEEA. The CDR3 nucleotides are TGTGCCAGCAGCTCTTTAACTACTCCGGGCAATGAGCAGTTCTTC. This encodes CASSSLTTPGNEQFF.

The CDR3 DNA is TGTGCCAGCTCCAAAAGCGGGAGCTACACCGGGGAGCTGTTTTTT. Translated, it gives CASSKSGSYTGELFF. V gene TRBV18 combines with J gene TRBJ2-2; TRBD2 aligns across 8 bases. CDR1 KGHSH and CDR2 LQKENI come from the germline V gene. The junction had 6 bases not matched to a gene; V was cut back by 6 bases and J by 3 bases. This CDR3 spans 15 amino acids.

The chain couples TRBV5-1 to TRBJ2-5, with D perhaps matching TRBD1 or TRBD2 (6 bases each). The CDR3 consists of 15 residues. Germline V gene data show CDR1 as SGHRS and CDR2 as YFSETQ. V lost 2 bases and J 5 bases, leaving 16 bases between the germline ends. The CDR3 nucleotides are TGCGCCAGCAGCTTCGCACAGGGAGGAGGGGAGACCCAGTACTTC. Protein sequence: CASSFAQGGGETQYF.

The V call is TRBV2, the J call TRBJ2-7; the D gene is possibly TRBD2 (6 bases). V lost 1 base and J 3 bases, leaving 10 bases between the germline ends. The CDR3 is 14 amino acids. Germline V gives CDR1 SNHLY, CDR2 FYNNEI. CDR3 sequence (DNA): TGTGCCAGCAGTGAAGGGGAGGAATACTACGAGCAGTACTTC. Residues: CASSEGEEYYEQYF. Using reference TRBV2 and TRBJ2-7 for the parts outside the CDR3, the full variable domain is EPEVTQTPSHQVTQMGQEVILRCVPISNHLYFYWYRQILGQKVEFLVSFYNNEISEKSEIFDDQFSVERPDGSNFTLKIRSTKLEDSAMYFCASSEGEEYYEQYFGPGTRLTVT.

CDR3 coding DNA: TGTGCCAGCAGCCCAATAAGTCCGGGACAGGGTCTGGGCTACACCTTC. This translates into CASSPISPGQGLGYTF. This chain uses TRBV11-2 with TRBJ1-2; 9 bases are a match to TRBD1. This CDR3 spans 16 amino acids. Trimming removed 5 bases from V and 8 bases from J; junction bases left unmatched: 15. From germline, CDR1 is SGHAT and CDR2 FQNNGV.

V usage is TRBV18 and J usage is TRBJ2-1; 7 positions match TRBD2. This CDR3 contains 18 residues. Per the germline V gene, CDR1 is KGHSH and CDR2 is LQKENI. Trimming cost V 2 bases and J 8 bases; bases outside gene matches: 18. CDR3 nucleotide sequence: TGTGCCAGCTCACCATTGACTAGCCCGAAACCCAAGAAATATGAGCAGTTCTTC. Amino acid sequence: CASSPLTSPKPKKYEQFF.

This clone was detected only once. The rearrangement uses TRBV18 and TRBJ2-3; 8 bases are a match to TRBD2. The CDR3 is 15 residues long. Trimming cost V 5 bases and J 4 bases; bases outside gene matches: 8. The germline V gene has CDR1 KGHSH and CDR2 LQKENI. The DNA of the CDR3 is TGTGCCAGCTCAGAAATAGCGGGAATCGCAGATACGCAGTATTTT. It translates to CASSEIAGIADTQYF.

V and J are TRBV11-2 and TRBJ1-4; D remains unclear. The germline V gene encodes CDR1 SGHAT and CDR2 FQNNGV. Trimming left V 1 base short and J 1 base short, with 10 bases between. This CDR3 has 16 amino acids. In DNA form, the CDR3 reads TGTGCCAGCAGCTTAGCCGCCGTTTTAACTAATGAAAAACTGTTTTTT. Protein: CASSLAAVLTNEKLFF.

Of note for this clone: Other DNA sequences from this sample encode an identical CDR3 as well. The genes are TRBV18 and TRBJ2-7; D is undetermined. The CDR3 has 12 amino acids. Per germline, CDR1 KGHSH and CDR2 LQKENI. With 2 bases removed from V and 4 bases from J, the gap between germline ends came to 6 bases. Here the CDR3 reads CASSPNVYEQYF. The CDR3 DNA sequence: TGTGCCAGCTCACCAAACGTATACGAGCAGTACTTC.

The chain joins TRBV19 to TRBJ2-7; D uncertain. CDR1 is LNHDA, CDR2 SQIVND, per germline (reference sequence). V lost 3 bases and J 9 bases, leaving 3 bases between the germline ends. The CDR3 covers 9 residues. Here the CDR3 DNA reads TGTGCCAGTAGTATTAGGCAGTACTTC. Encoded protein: CASSIRQYF.

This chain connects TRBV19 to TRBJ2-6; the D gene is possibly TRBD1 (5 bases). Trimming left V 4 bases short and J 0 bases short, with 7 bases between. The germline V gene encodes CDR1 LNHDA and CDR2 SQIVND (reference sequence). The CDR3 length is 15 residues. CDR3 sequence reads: CASSRGYSGANVLTF. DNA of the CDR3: TGTGCCAGTAGTAGGGGCTACTCTGGGGCCAACGTCCTGACTTTC.

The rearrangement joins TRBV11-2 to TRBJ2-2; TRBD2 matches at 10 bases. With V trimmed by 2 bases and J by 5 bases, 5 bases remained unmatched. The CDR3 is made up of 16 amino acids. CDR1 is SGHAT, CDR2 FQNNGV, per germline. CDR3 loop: CASSLLAGAATGELFF. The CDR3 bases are TGTGCCAGCAGCTTACTAGCGGGAGCGGCAACCGGGGAGCTGTTTTTT.

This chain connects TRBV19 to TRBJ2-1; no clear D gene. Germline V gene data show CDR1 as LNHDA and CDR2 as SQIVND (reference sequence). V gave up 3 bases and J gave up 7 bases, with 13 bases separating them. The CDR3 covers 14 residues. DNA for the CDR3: TGTGCCAGTAGTATTTCGGCAGTAGGTAATGAGCAGTTCTTC. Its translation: CASSISAVGNEQFF.

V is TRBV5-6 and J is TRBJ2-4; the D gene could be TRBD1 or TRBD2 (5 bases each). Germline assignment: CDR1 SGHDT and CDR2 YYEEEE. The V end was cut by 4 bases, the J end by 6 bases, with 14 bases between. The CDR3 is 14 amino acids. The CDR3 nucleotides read TGTGCCAGCAGCCCCGGGGCAGGCCTAAACATTCAGTACTTC. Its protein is CASSPGAGLNIQYF.

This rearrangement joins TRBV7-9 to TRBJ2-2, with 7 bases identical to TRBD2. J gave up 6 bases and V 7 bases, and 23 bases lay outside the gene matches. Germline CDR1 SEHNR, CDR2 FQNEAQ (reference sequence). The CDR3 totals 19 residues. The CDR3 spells CASTLGRLTVTSPPGELFF. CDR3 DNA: TGTGCCAGCACCCTGGGCCGTTTGACAGTGACTAGCCCCCCCGGGGAGCTGTTTTTT.

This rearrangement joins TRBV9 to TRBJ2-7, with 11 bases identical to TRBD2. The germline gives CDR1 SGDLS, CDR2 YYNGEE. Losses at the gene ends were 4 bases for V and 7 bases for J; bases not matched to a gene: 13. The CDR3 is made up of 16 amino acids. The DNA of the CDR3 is TGTGCCAGCAGCCACGCCCCGACTAGCGGGGTTCGGGAGCAGTACTTC. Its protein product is CASSHAPTSGVREQYF.

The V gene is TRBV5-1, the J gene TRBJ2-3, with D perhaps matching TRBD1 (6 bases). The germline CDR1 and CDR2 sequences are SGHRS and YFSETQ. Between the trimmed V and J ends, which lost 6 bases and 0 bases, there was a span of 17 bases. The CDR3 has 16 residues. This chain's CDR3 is CASNHQGIYSTDTQYF. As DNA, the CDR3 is TGCGCCAGCAACCATCAGGGGATCTATAGCACAGATACGCAGTATTTT.

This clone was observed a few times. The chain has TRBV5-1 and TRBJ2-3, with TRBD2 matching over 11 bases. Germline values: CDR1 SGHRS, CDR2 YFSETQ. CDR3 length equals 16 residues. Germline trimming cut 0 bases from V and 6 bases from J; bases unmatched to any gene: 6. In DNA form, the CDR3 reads TGCGCCAGCAGCTTGGTTCTAGCGGGAGGTGGTGATACGCAGTATTTT. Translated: CASSLVLAGGGDTQYF.

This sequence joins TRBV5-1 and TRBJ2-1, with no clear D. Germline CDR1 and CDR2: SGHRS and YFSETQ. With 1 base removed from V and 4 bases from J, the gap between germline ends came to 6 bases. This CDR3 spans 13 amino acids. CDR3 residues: CASSLSNYNEQFF. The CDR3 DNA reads TGCGCCAGCAGCTTGTCTAATTACAATGAGCAGTTCTTC.

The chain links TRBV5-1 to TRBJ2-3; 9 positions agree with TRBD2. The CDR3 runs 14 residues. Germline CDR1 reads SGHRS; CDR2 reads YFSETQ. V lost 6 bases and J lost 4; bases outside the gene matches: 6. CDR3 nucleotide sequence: TGCGCCAGCAAGGGAGCGGGAGGCCCAGATACGCAGTATTTT. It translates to CASKGAGGPDTQYF.

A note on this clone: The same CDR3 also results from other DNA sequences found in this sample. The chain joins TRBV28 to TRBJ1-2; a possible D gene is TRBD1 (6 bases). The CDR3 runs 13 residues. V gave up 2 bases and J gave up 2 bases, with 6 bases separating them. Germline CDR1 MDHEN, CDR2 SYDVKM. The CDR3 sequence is CASSLTGNYGYTF. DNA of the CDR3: TGTGCCAGCAGTTTAACAGGGAACTATGGCTACACCTTC.

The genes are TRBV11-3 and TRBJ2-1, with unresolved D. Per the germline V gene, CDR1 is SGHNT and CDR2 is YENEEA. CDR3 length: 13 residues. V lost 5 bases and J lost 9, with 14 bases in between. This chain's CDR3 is CASSPRRNGEQFF. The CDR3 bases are TGTGCCAGCAGCCCCCGTCGTAATGGTGAGCAGTTCTTC.

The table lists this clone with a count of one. The CDR3 region has the DNA TGTGCCAGCAGCCCACCCAGGGGGGTGAGGTCCTACGAGCAGTACTTC. Its protein product is CASSPPRGVRSYEQYF. The chain combines TRBV5-5 with TRBJ2-7; D is possibly TRBD1 (7 bases). The V end lost 4 bases, the J end lost 1 base, and 18 bases lay between the germline ends. Looked up from germline, CDR1 is SGHKS and CDR2 is YYEKEE (reference sequence). CDR3 length: 16 residues.

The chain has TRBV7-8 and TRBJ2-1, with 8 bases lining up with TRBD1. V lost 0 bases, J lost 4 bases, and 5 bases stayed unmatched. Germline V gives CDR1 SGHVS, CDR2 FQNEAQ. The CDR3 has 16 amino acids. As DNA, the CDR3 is TGTGCCAGCAGCTTAGCTACAGGGGGGATGTACAATGAGCAGTTCTTC. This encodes CASSLATGGMYNEQFF.

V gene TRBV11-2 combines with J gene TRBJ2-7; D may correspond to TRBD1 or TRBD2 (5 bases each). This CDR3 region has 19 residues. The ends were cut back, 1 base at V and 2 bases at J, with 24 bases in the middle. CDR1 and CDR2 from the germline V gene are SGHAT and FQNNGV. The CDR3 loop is CASSLGRATGTDSTYEQYF. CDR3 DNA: TGTGCCAGCAGCTTAGGCAGGGCAACCGGGACGGATTCCACCTACGAGCAGTACTTC.

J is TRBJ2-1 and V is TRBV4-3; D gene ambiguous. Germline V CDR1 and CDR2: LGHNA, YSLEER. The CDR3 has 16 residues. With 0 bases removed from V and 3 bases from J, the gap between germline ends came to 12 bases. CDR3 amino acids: CASSQDSLSLYNEQFF. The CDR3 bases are TGCGCCAGCAGCCAAGATAGTCTTTCGCTCTACAATGAGCAGTTCTTC.